The present T cell receptor (beta chain) was sequenced within a study of blood T cell repertoires in COVID-19. Study as a whole: Acute-phase and convalescent COVID-19 samples originated in the United States, Italy and Spain. PBMCs, B-cell-depleted T cells, or T cells were the source of the cDNA or gDNA that made up the material.

Trimming left V 4 bases short and J 3 bases short, with 17 bases between. The CDR3 is 15 residues long. The germline CDR1 and CDR2 sequences are SGHRS and YFSETQ. In the original workflow: It was from reference gene primer amplification that nucleated cell counts were estimated. Some clones are missing from TCRdb's copy, which holds only in-frame ones; the method was immunoSEQ multiplex PCR. V, J and clone size are those of that table, while D and trimming were read from the DNA. The sample includes 250,000 to 300,000 clones, 65% to 90% seen only once; the top ten take 2.5% to 3%. The sequencing sample was made of peripheral blood. This clonotype was sampled from a woman aged 55-70 years with active or convalescent COVID-19. The chain combines TRBV5-1 with TRBJ2-7; D not resolved. The CDR3 reads CASSPVTTSGYEQYF. The CDR3 DNA reads as TGCGCCAGCAGCCCAGTTACGACATCCGGCTACGAGCAGTACTTC.